What follows are 25 T cell receptor beta chains derived from one specimen sequenced in a study of cytomegalovirus exposure and HLA in healthy donors. The PCR used 60 Vbeta and 13 Jbeta primers. Sequenced by immunoSEQ multiplex PCR; TCRdb stores in-frame clones only, minus some. The data show some 120,000 clones, 74% seen once. The sequenced material came from PBMCs. These receptors were obtained from a woman aged 50 to 60 in good health and CMV-seropositive.

This chain links TRBV5-1 with TRBJ2-2; TRBD2 matches 11 bases. CDR3 length: 17 amino acids. Trimming at V came to 1 base and at J to 0 bases, leaving 2 bases not matched to a gene. Germline CDR1 SGHRS, CDR2 YFSETQ. The CDR3 bases are TGCGCCAGCAGCTTGCTAGCGGGGGGATCGAACACCGGGGAGCTGTTTTTT. This sequence encodes CASSLLAGGSNTGELFF.

The chain couples TRBV7-2 to TRBJ2-7; D gene unclear. This CDR3 spans 14 amino acids. The germline V and J ends were trimmed by 1 base and 0 bases, with 7 bases remaining between them. Germline CDR1 SGHTA, CDR2 FQGNSA. DNA of the CDR3: TGTGCCAGCAGCTTAGTTTTGTACTCCTACGAGCAGTACTTC. Its translation is CASSLVLYSYEQYF.

This clone was detected a few times. The chain employs TRBV5-1 and TRBJ1-1, with no clear D. Trimming removed 4 bases from V and 3 bases from J, with 7 bases in between. Germline V lookup: CDR1 SGHRS, CDR2 YFSETQ. The CDR3 spans 12 residues. In nucleotides, the CDR3 is TGCGCCAGCAGCCCCGGAGACACTGAAGCTTTCTTT. This codes for CASSPGDTEAFF.

The rearrangement joins TRBV2 to TRBJ2-3; 7 positions match TRBD2. Germline lookup yields CDR1 SNHLY and CDR2 FYNNEI. V dropped 1 base and J dropped 2; count of bases not matched to a gene: 12. This CDR3 contains 18 residues. The CDR3 nucleotides read TGTGCCAGCAGTGAAGGGCCGGCGGAAGCGGGATACACAGATACGCAGTATTTT. As protein: CASSEGPAEAGYTDTQYF.

The J gene is TRBJ1-1, the V gene TRBV19; no reliable D call. Germline CDR1 LNHDA, CDR2 SQIVND (reference sequence). The V end lost 1 base, the J end lost 4 bases, and 13 bases lay between the germline ends. The CDR3 extends over 15 amino acids. CDR3 in amino acids: CASSIGRMGGTEAFF. Here the CDR3 DNA reads TGTGCCAGTAGTATAGGTCGTATGGGAGGCACTGAAGCTTTCTTT.

The chain uses TRBV10-3 and TRBJ2-6; D is possibly TRBD1 (6 bases). The CDR3 consists of 18 residues. Germline V lookup: CDR1 ENHRY, CDR2 SYGVKD. The V and J ends lost 6 bases and 1 base respectively, with 19 bases between them. The CDR3 nucleotides read TGTGCCATCAGCAACGCGAGGGGCAGGGGATCTGGGGCCAACGTCCTGACTTTC. Encoded protein: CAISNARGRGSGANVLTF.

J is TRBJ1-5 and V is TRBV9; 9 bases line up with TRBD1. The junction had 7 bases not matched to a gene; V was cut back by 2 bases and J by 7 bases. CDR1 SGDLS and CDR2 YYNGEE come from the germline V gene. The CDR3 runs 15 residues. The CDR3 is CASSVGDRDIQPQHF. The DNA for the CDR3 is TGTGCCAGCAGCGTGGGGGACAGGGATATCCAGCCCCAGCATTTT. The variable domain in full, completed from reference TRBV9 and TRBJ1-5, reads DSGVTQTPKHLITATGQRVTLRCSPRSGDLSVYWYQQSLDQGLQFLIQYYNGEERAKGNILERFSAQQFPDLHSELNLSSLELGDSALYFCASSVGDRDIQPQHFGDGTRLSIL.

J is TRBJ1-2 and V is TRBV20-1; 7 positions match TRBD1. Germline V gives CDR1 DFQATT, CDR2 SNEGSKA (reference sequence). The V segment lost 7 bases and the J segment 8 bases; nucleotides outside the gene matches: 7. The CDR3 extends over 11 amino acids. The CDR3 DNA sequence: TGCAGTGTAGGACAGGACGAAGGCTACACCTTC. It yields the protein CSVGQDEGYTF.

This clone was observed a single time. V gene TRBV5-5 combines with J gene TRBJ2-5; 16 nucleotides align to TRBD2. V lost 4 bases and J lost 4; bases outside the gene matches: 7. This CDR3 is 17 amino acids long. CDR1 SGHKS and CDR2 YYEKEE come from the germline V gene (reference sequence). CDR3 in amino acids: CASSTGLAGGSGETQYF. The CDR3 nucleotides read TGTGCCAGCAGCACGGGACTAGCGGGGGGGTCAGGAGAGACCCAGTACTTC.

This clone appeared once. The V gene is TRBV29-1, the J gene TRBJ2-3; possible D gene TRBD2, 6 bases. This CDR3 region has 14 residues. V lost 4 bases to trimming and J lost 4 bases, with 15 bases between them. Looked up from germline, CDR1 is SQVTM and CDR2 is ANQGSEA. The CDR3 DNA follows: TGCAGCGTTGGAGCGGGCTCCGTGTCAGATACGCAGTATTTT. This translates into CSVGAGSVSDTQYF.

This clone has a single count. In DNA form, the CDR3 reads TGCACCAGCAGCCAAGATCGAGCGGGGGGGAACAATGAGCAGTTCTTC. It is translated as CTSSQDRAGGNNEQFF. The rearrangement uses TRBV1 and TRBJ2-1; the D call in the table, TRBD2, was not verified against the DNA. TRBV1 is annotated as a pseudogene. The CDR3 consists of 16 residues.

This clone appeared a few times. The rearrangement links TRBV10-3 to TRBJ1-1, with TRBD1 matching over 7 bases. V lost 3 bases to trimming and J lost 6 bases; unmatched junction nucleotides: 4. This CDR3 has 13 amino acids. Germline-derived CDR1 and CDR2 are ENHRY and SYGVKD. The CDR3 DNA reads TGTGCCATCAGTGATGGCACAGGGGCTGAAGCTTTCTTT. Its translation: CAISDGTGAEAFF.

The rearrangement joins TRBV6-1 to TRBJ1-5, with a tentative D call TRBD1 (6 bases). V was clipped by 6 bases and J by 3 bases, with 9 bases between them. From germline, CDR1 is MNHNS and CDR2 SASEGT. This CDR3 is 13 amino acids long. CDR3 sequence: CASRQGHNQPQHF. For the CDR3, the DNA is TGTGCCAGCAGGCAGGGGCACAATCAGCCCCAGCATTTT.

The chain links TRBV5-6 to TRBJ2-7, with a weak D call TRBD1 (6 bases). The V gene lost 4 bases and the J gene lost 2 bases, with 13 bases spanning the gap. Germline V CDR1 and CDR2: SGHDT, YYEEEE. The CDR3 totals 14 residues. The CDR3 DNA reads as TGTGCCAGCAGCATATACGGGACACCCTACGAGCAGTACTTC. It is translated as CASSIYGTPYEQYF. Supplemented by reference TRBV5-6 and TRBJ2-7, the full variable domain reads DAGVTQSPTHLIKTRGQQVTLRCSPKSGHDTVSWYQQALGQGPQFIFQYYEEEERQRGNFPDRFSGHQFPNYSSELNVNALLLGDSALYLCASSIYGTPYEQYFGPGTRLTVT.

This clone was observed a few times. This chain links TRBV19 with TRBJ2-3, with 7 bases identical to TRBD2. Trimming at V came to 7 bases and at J to 1 base, leaving 5 bases not matched to a gene. The CDR3 is made up of 14 amino acids. Germline-derived CDR1 and CDR2 are LNHDA and SQIVND (reference sequence). CDR3 in DNA: TGTGCCAGTAATCCCAGCGGGGGCACAGATACGCAGTATTTT. This translates into CASNPSGGTDTQYF.

The genes are TRBV30 and TRBJ1-4, with D tentatively TRBD1 (6 bases). The V end was cut by 0 bases, the J end by 13 bases, with 12 bases between. Germline loops: CDR1 GTSNPN, CDR2 SVGIG (reference sequence). This CDR3 has 12 residues. The CDR3 loop is CAWSVQGRGLFF. In DNA form, the CDR3 reads TGTGCCTGGAGTGTACAGGGCAGGGGACTGTTTTTT.

The chain uses TRBV13 and TRBJ1-3; tentative D call: TRBD1 (5 bases). CDR1 and CDR2 (germline): PRHDT, FYEKMQ (reference sequence). The V gene lost 3 bases and the J gene lost 3 bases, with 9 bases spanning the gap. The CDR3 is made up of 14 amino acids. The CDR3 region is CASSFRGLGNTIYF. The CDR3, as DNA: TGTGCCAGCAGCTTTCGGGGACTTGGAAACACCATATATTTT.

The rearrangement uses TRBV27 and TRBJ2-1, with 8 bases identical to TRBD2. V gave up 5 bases and J gave up 4 bases; unmatched junction bases: 10. Germline values: CDR1 MNHEY, CDR2 SMNVEV (reference sequence). The CDR3 has 16 amino acids. This CDR3 is CASSGRSGGHYNEQFF. The CDR3 DNA sequence: TGTGCCAGCAGTGGCCGAAGCGGGGGCCATTACAATGAGCAGTTCTTC.

This clone was counted between two and nine times. This chain uses TRBV2 with TRBJ1-4; the match to TRBD1 covers 9 bases. The V gene end was trimmed by 8 bases and the J gene end by 5 bases; junction bases not matched to a gene: 6. The CDR3 totals 14 residues. Germline V lookup: CDR1 SNHLY, CDR2 FYNNEI. The CDR3 nucleotides read TGTGCCAGCCGGGGAGGGACAGGGAATGAAAAACTGTTTTTT. It translates to CASRGGTGNEKLFF. Full variable domain (missing parts from reference TRBV2 and TRBJ1-4): EPEVTQTPSHQVTQMGQEVILRCVPISNHLYFYWYRQILGQKVEFLVSFYNNEISEKSEIFDDQFSVERPDGSNFTLKIRSTKLEDSAMYFCASRGGTGNEKLFFGSGTQLSVL.

This clone was seen a handful of times. The chain employs TRBV7-9 and TRBJ1-3, with TRBD1 identical over 7 bases. V lost 3 bases, J lost 0 bases, and 2 bases stayed unmatched. The CDR3 extends over 15 amino acids. CDR1 and CDR2 from the germline V gene are SEHNR and FQNEAQ (reference sequence). The CDR3 reads CASSLGQSSGNTIYF. CDR3 DNA: TGTGCCAGCAGCTTGGGACAGAGCTCTGGAAACACCATATATTTT.

The chain employs TRBV7-2 and TRBJ2-7; 8 bases match TRBD1. Looked up from germline, CDR1 is SGHTA and CDR2 is FQGNSA. The trim removed 3 bases at V and 6 bases at J, leaving 4 bases unmatched. The CDR3 covers 13 residues. CDR3: CASSFGQGREQYF. CDR3 in DNA: TGTGCCAGCAGCTTTGGACAGGGCCGCGAGCAGTACTTC.

The V gene is TRBV2, the J gene TRBJ2-7; D uncertain. The CDR3 spans 12 residues. The V and J ends lost 5 bases and 4 bases respectively, with 9 bases between them. The germline CDR1 and CDR2 sequences are SNHLY and FYNNEI. CDR3: CASSQALYEQYF. CDR3 bases: TGTGCCAGCAGTCAGGCCTTATACGAGCAGTACTTC. The full variable domain, with the rest looked up from reference TRBV2 and TRBJ2-7, is EPEVTQTPSHQVTQMGQEVILRCVPISNHLYFYWYRQILGQKVEFLVSFYNNEISEKSEIFDDQFSVERPDGSNFTLKIRSTKLEDSAMYFCASSQALYEQYFGPGTRLTVT.

This clone was found a few times. The chain links TRBV5-5 to TRBJ2-2; 8 bases are shared with TRBD1. In germline, CDR1 is SGHKS, CDR2 YYEKEE (reference sequence). V lost 4 bases and J lost 4; bases outside the gene matches: 12. There are 17 residues in the CDR3. The CDR3 spells CASSLTDRVYGTGELFF. In DNA form, the CDR3 reads TGTGCCAGCAGCCTAACGGACAGGGTCTATGGCACCGGGGAGCTGTTTTTT.

Only one count was recorded for this clone. The V and J genes are TRBV7-6 and TRBJ2-3, with D perhaps TRBD2 (5 bases). V dropped 1 base and J dropped 2 bases, with 7 bases sitting between them. The length of the CDR3 is 14 residues. Per germline, CDR1 SGHVS and CDR2 FNYEAQ. CDR3 residues: CASSLGGNTDTQYF. In nucleotides, the CDR3 is TGTGCCAGCAGCTTAGGAGGGAACACAGATACGCAGTATTTT.

This clone was seen just once. This rearrangement joins TRBV6-6 to TRBJ1-5; perhaps TRBD1 as D (6 bases). V lost 2 bases to trimming and J lost 7 bases, with 15 bases between them. CDR1 is MNHNY, CDR2 SVGAGI, per germline (reference sequence). The CDR3 is made up of 15 amino acids. This CDR3 reads CASSYTPGRGQPQHF. CDR3 bases: TGTGCCAGCAGTTACACCCCGGGTAGGGGGCAGCCCCAGCATTTT.